Listed below are T cell receptor beta chains from one sample, sequenced in a study of brain metastases from non-small cell lung cancer. The method was immunoSEQ multiplex PCR; TCRdb's version includes in-frame clones alone and lacks a portion of them. The profile covers more than 1,200 clones, with roughly 81% appearing a single time and approximately 9.7% taken by the ten largest. Sequenced: tumor-adjacent normal tissue. Every receptor here comes from a donor at least 40 years old with non-small cell lung cancer. Each CDR3 is given without its conserved first and last residue.

v_call: TRBV30
cdr3_aa: AWRGYGVWEQY

v_call: TRBV29-1
cdr3_aa: SAGHLNTEAF

v_call: TRBV7-8
cdr3_aa: ASSPDSPLNQPQH

v_call: TRBV6-1
cdr3_aa: ASRSPDRAADTQY

v_call: TRBV15
cdr3_aa: ATSRGMAGETDTQY

v_call: TRBV7-2
cdr3_aa: ASSVSRGLAGVKNYEQY

v_call: TRBV28
cdr3_aa: ASSYGTTGNTIY

v_call: TRBV2
cdr3_aa: ASNVLNSGNTIY

v_call: TRBV9
cdr3_aa: ASGSSTDTQY

v_call: TRBV7-9
cdr3_aa: ASSLAITTTGGSEKLF

v_call: TRBV10-3
cdr3_aa: AISQQRNYGYT

v_call: TRBV6-5
cdr3_aa: ASRDETGGKTEAF

v_call: TRBV4-1
cdr3_aa: ASSQTGGLNTEAF

v_call: TRBV5-1
cdr3_aa: ASSLNWDEQF

v_call: TRBV19
cdr3_aa: ASSEGEGVAGAYEQY

v_call: TRBV5-1
cdr3_aa: ASSTEGTNNSLLH

v_call: TRBV7-9
cdr3_aa: ASSRRTGVNTEAF

v_call: TRBV7-9
cdr3_aa: ASGKSENQPQH

v_call: TRBV29-1
cdr3_aa: SIVPQRRGGNEQF

v_call: TRBV7-9
cdr3_aa: ASRREGGTETQY

v_call: TRBV3-1/TRBV3-2
cdr3_aa: ASSQATVNIQY

v_call: TRBV21-1
cdr3_aa: ANSKDNSFTGELF

v_call: TRBV6-1
cdr3_aa: ASSETRTGGGEAF

v_call: TRBV19
cdr3_aa: ASVLGQGRDLITEAF

v_call: TRBV2
cdr3_aa: ASSDFHEQY

v_call: TRBV9
cdr3_aa: ASSNSRPSDTQY

v_call: TRBV4-2
cdr3_aa: ASSQATGGEADTQY

v_call: TRBV6-6
cdr3_aa: ASRPTGVTNEKLF

v_call: TRBV10-2
cdr3_aa: ASSVRDSYNEQF

v_call: TRBV14
cdr3_aa: ASSADRVRHEAF

v_call: TRBV7-6
cdr3_aa: ASKKDSYSYEQY

v_call: TRBV12-5
cdr3_aa: ASAQGLAEMDFYYEQY

v_call: TRBV2
cdr3_aa: ASSGPFINEQY

v_call: TRBV14
cdr3_aa: ASSHRDTYTEAF

v_call: TRBV29-1
cdr3_aa: SVLSGLAGWEQY

v_call: TRBV30
cdr3_aa: AWSLNPLSGTQY

v_call: TRBV5-4
cdr3_aa: ASSSGQGVEAF

v_call: TRBV3-1/TRBV3-2
cdr3_aa: ASSLGLTLWQPQH

v_call: TRBV19
cdr3_aa: ASNIRTPSPYEQY

v_call: TRBV30
cdr3_aa: AWRNTGVYGYT

v_call: TRBV7-9
cdr3_aa: ASSLVGGVHYNEQF

v_call: TRBV4-1
cdr3_aa: ASSQVPTSGSPYEQY

v_call: TRBV29-1
cdr3_aa: SVAPVSKNIQY

v_call: TRBV6-4
cdr3_aa: ASSHRGQRCTDTQY

v_call: TRBV2
cdr3_aa: ASSEPQGASGELF

v_call: TRBV10-3
cdr3_aa: AISLEGINSPLH

v_call: TRBV6-6
cdr3_aa: ASSAPDSIRNQPQH